A selection of T cell receptor beta chains follows, all from one sample in a study of T cells in tuberculosis. Some clones are missing from TCRdb's copy, which holds only in-frame ones; the method was immunoSEQ multiplex PCR. The profile covers 40,000 or so clones, with roughly 94% appearing a single time and around 4.7% taken by the ten largest. The sequences come from PBMCs, collected at tuberculosis diagnosis. The source is an adult with tuberculosis. Both conserved end residues are part of each CDR3. D genes are given only for firm matches. Clone size is not always given. Where it is, it says once, few, many or a class for expanded clones.

j_call,d_call,clone_size,v_call,cdr3_aa,cdr3_nt
TRBJ1-2,NA,NA,TRBV7-6,CASSLAPGEGYTF,TGTGCCAGCAGCTTAGCGCCAGGGGAAGGCTACACCTTC
TRBJ1-2,TRBD1,NA,TRBV27,CASSLSGTVDGYTF,TGTGCCAGCAGTTTATCGGGGACAGTCGATGGCTACACCTTC
TRBJ1-1,NA,NA,TRBV6-1,CASSVLTESTEAFF,TGTGCCAGCAGTGTCCTGACAGAGAGCACTGAAGCTTTCTTT
TRBJ2-7,NA,NA,TRBV27,CATSRGGYEQYF,TGTGCCACCTCCCGAGGGGGCTACGAGCAGTACTTC
TRBJ2-3,NA,NA,TRBV30,CACTVSTDTQYF,TGTGCCTGTACTGTTAGCACAGATACGCAGTATTTT
TRBJ2-6,NA,NA,TRBV7-2,CASSRRSQSAANVLTF,TGTGCCAGCAGCCGTAGATCCCAAAGCGCGGCCAACGTCCTGACTTTC
TRBJ2-1,TRBD2,NA,TRBV11-2,CASSLPSGAYNEQFF,TGTGCCAGCAGCTTACCTAGCGGGGCTTACAATGAGCAGTTCTTC
TRBJ2-7,TRBD2,NA,TRBV19,CASSIPGGNTYEQYF,TGTGCCAGTAGTATACCCGGGGGGAATACCTACGAGCAGTACTTC
TRBJ2-7,TRBD1,NA,TRBV4-1,CASSQARQLTGALAEQYF,TGCGCCAGCAGCCAGGCGAGACAGCTTACAGGGGCTTTAGCCGAGCAGTACTTC
TRBJ2-4,TRBD1,once,TRBV29-1,CSVGTGANIQYF,TGCAGCGTGGGGACAGGGGCGAACATTCAGTACTTC
TRBJ1-5,TRBD1,NA,TRBV29-1,CSVVSVGQSNQPQHF,TGCAGCGTTGTGTCCGTGGGACAGAGCAATCAGCCCCAGCATTTT
TRBJ1-6,NA,NA,TRBV5-6,CASSWGGTSSYNSPLHF,TGTGCCAGCAGTTGGGGGGGCACGAGCTCCTATAATTCACCCCTCCACTTT
TRBJ1-5,NA,NA,TRBV7-2,CASSIGGDSGQPQHF,TGTGCCAGCAGCATAGGGGGGGATTCCGGGCAGCCCCAGCATTTT
TRBJ2-2,NA,NA,TRBV27,CASSLTINTGELFF,TGTGCCAGCAGCTTGACTATCAACACCGGGGAGCTGTTTTTT
TRBJ2-7,TRBD2,NA,TRBV5-1,CASSPGTSGWGYEQYF,TGCGCCAGCAGCCCCGGGACTAGCGGGTGGGGATACGAGCAGTACTTC
TRBJ1-1,TRBD1,once,TRBV5-1,CASSIQGDDTEAFF,TGCGCCAGCAGCATACAGGGGGACGACACTGAAGCTTTCTTT
TRBJ1-2,TRBD1,NA,TRBV19,CASSPRQGAGYGYTF,TGTGCCAGTAGTCCCAGACAGGGCGCTGGCTATGGCTACACCTTC
TRBJ1-2,NA,NA,TRBV15,CATSRSEGNYGYTF,TGTGCCACCAGCAGAAGCGAAGGCAACTATGGCTACACCTTC
TRBJ2-6,NA,NA,TRBV2,CASSGRRGPTGANVLTF,TGTGCCAGCAGTGGTAGGAGGGGGCCTACTGGGGCCAACGTCCTGACTTTC
TRBJ1-2,NA,NA,TRBV10-3,CATSKDSYGYTF,TGTGCCACGTCCAAGGACAGTTATGGCTACACCTTC